Following are 3 T cell receptor beta chains from one sample sequenced in a study of blood T cell repertoires in COVID-19. TCRdb keeps only in-frame clones here, not all; method: immunoSEQ multiplex PCR. Counted here are approximately 15,000 clones, more than 65% occurring once; the ten biggest clones make up about a quarter. Source material: peripheral blood. The receptors here all came from a woman aged 70-85 years with active COVID-19.

In this sample, this clone turned up a few times. The chain combines TRBV29-1 with TRBJ1-2, with D unclear. CDR3 length: 12 amino acids. Germline V gene data show CDR1 as SQVTM and CDR2 as ANQGSEA. V was clipped by 3 bases and J by 8 bases, with 13 bases between them. CDR3 amino acids: CSVDPRSEGYTF. Here the CDR3 DNA reads TGCAGCGTTGACCCCCGCAGCGAAGGCTACACCTTC.

This chain uses TRBV9 with TRBJ2-5, with a possible D match to TRBD1 (6 bases). V lost 3 bases and J lost 7, with 16 bases in between. The CDR3 contains 14 residues. Germline loops: CDR1 SGDLS, CDR2 YYNGEE. As DNA, the CDR3 is TGTGCCAGCAGCGCGGGACATGCGGTCGGGACCCAGTACTTC. Translation: CASSAGHAVGTQYF.

This chain connects TRBV19 to TRBJ1-4, with D maybe TRBD1 (6 bases). The germline gives CDR1 LNHDA, CDR2 SQIVND (reference sequence). Trimming cost V 8 bases and J 8 bases, with 15 bases left between them. CDR3 size: 13 residues. The chain's CDR3 is CASGNRDSEKLFF. The CDR3, as DNA: TGTGCCAGTGGTAACAGGGATAGCGAAAAACTGTTTTTT.